This entry describes one T cell receptor beta chain. The entry originates in a study of PD-1 blockade in classical Hodgkin lymphoma. The CDR3 has 16 residues. V was cut by 1 base and J by 3 bases, with 15 bases left in between. Germline V gene lookup returns CDR1 SGHTA and CDR2 FQGNSA. Time point described: cycle 4 day 1 (C4D1), after five to seven weeks of nivolumab. Each of the patients experienced relapse following autologous stem cell transplantation, and their brentuximab vedotin exposure differed. Here immunoSEQ multiplex PCR was the method, and the copy in TCRdb shows in-frame clones only, minus some. The sample lists roughly 40,000 clones; approximately 78% were seen once.

The chain links TRBV7-2 to TRBJ1-2; D possibly corresponds to TRBD1 (5 bases). The receptor comes from a human donor with classical Hodgkin lymphoma. The sequencing used peripheral blood mononuclear cells (PBMCs), collected before the fourth cycle of nivolumab. CDR3 bases: TGTGCCAGCAGCTTAGACCAGCGCGACAGCGACTATGGCTACACCTTC. Its protein is CASSLDQRDSDYGYTF.